This T cell receptor (beta chain) was sequenced in a study of T cells after yellow fever vaccination. The overall study: Fractions of low cell number were prepared using SMART-Seq v4 Ultra Low Input.

The CDR3 length is 16 residues. The V and J ends lost 4 bases and 7 bases, in that order; junction bases with no gene match: 16. Germline CDR1 and CDR2: SQVTM and ANQGSEA. This clonotype appeared many times. TCRdb processed the 5' RACE reads anew with MiXCR; each CDR3 protein has one entry. The table records about 13,000 distinct CDR3 sequences, 4.5% to 6% of them present only once. The chain has TRBV29-1 and TRBJ1-1, with TRBD1 matching over 9 bases. Material: PBMCs, either bulk or a sorted T-cell subset (CD4+, CD8+, memory, or dextramer-sorted; not recorded which), obtained 45 days after the yellow fever booster vaccination. The sequence was obtained from a young man who received the YFV17D yellow fever vaccine. The CDR3 nucleotides are TGCAGCGTTGTGGGACAGGGAGGTCCAAGTGCTGGTGAAGCTTTCTTT. This sequence encodes CSVVGQGGPSAGEAFF.